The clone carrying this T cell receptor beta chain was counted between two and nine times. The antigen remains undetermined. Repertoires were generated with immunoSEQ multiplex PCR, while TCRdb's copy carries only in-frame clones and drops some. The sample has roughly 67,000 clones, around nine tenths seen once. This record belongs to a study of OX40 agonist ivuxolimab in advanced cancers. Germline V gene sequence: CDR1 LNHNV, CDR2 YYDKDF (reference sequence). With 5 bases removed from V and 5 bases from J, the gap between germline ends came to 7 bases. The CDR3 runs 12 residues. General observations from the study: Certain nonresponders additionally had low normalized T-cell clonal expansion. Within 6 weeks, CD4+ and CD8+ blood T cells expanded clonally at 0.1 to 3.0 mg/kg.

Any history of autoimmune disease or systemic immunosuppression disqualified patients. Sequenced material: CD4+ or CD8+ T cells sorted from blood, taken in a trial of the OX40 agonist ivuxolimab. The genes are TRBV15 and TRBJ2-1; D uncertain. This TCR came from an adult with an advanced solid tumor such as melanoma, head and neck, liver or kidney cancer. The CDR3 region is CATSDRDNEQFF. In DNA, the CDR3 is TGTGCCACCAGCGACCGGGACAATGAGCAGTTCTTC.